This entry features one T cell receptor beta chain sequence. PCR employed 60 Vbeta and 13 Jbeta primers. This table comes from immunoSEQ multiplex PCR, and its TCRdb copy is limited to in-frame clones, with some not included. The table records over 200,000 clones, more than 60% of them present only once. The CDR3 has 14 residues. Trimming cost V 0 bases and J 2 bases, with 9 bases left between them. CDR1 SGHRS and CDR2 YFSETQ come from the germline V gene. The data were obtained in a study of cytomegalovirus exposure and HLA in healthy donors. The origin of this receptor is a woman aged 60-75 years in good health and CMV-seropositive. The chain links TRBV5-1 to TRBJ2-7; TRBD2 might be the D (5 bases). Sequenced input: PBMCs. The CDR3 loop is CASSLEGLAYEQYF. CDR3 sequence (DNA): TGCGCCAGCAGCTTGGAAGGACTGGCCTACGAGCAGTACTTC.